The 24 T cell receptor beta chains below were found in one sample sequenced in a study of technical replicates of blood from a handful of donors. Sequencing was performed with immunoSEQ multiplex PCR; in TCRdb, only in-frame clones are kept and a portion is missing. The sample has tens of thousands of clones, 90% to 95% seen once. Sequencing used T cells isolated from PBMCs. These receptors were obtained from a human donor in good health.

V and J are TRBV18 and TRBJ2-7, with a possible D match to TRBD1 (5 bases). V gave up 0 bases and J gave up 12 bases, with 24 bases separating them. CDR1 and CDR2 (germline): KGHSH, LQKENI. The CDR3 spans 16 residues. This CDR3 is CASSPPVQGPLSSSYF. Written as DNA, the CDR3 is TGTGCCAGCTCACCACCGGTTCAGGGTCCCCTATCGTCGTCGTACTTC. The full variable domain, with the rest looked up from reference TRBV18 and TRBJ2-7, is NAGVMQNPRHLVRRRGQEARLRCSPMKGHSHVYWYRQLPEEGLKFMVYLQKENIIDESGMPKERFSAEFPKEGPSILRIQQVVRGDSAAYFCASSPPVQGPLSSSYFGPGTRLTVT.

The CDR3 sequence is CAISGTASPEAFF. The CDR3 region has the DNA TGTGCCATCAGTGGGACAGCCTCCCCTGAAGCTTTCTTT. The chain links TRBV10-3 to TRBJ1-1, with D perhaps TRBD1 (6 bases). CDR3 length equals 13 residues. CDR1 and CDR2 from the germline V gene are ENHRY and SYGVKD. The V end was cut by 4 bases, the J end by 6 bases, with 12 bases between.

The chain links TRBV2 to TRBJ1-1; D call uncertain. This CDR3 comprises 12 residues. V dropped 6 bases and J dropped 7 bases, with 12 bases sitting between them. Germline V gene lookup returns CDR1 SNHLY and CDR2 FYNNEI. The CDR3 coding sequence is TGTGCCAGCAGGGTCTTGCGGGGTGAAGCTTTCTTT. Protein: CASRVLRGEAFF.

The V call is TRBV9, the J call TRBJ2-3; TRBD2 aligns across 9 bases. Germline-derived CDR1 and CDR2 are SGDLS and YYNGEE. The CDR3 has 16 residues. V gave up 2 bases and J gave up 4 bases; unmatched junction bases: 8. CDR3: CASSVLAGESSDTQYF. The DNA of the CDR3 is TGTGCCAGCAGCGTGTTAGCGGGGGAGAGCTCAGATACGCAGTATTTT.

A single count supports this clone. The V call is TRBV5-8, the J call TRBJ1-5; perhaps TRBD1 as D (6 bases). The V end lost 4 bases, the J end lost 6 bases, and 17 bases lay between the germline ends. The CDR3 is 15 residues long. Germline V lookup: CDR1 SGHTS, CDR2 YDEGEE. The CDR3 protein is CASSKVGGGGQPQHF. The CDR3 DNA reads as TGTGCCAGCAGCAAAGTCGGGGGCGGGGGTCAGCCCCAGCATTTT.

This clone was detected only a few times. V usage is TRBV5-1 and J usage is TRBJ2-5; tentative D call: TRBD1 (6 bases). Germline CDR1 SGHRS, CDR2 YFSETQ. CDR3 size: 14 residues. V lost 3 bases and J lost 1, with 10 bases in between. For the CDR3, the DNA is TGCGCCAGCAGCTATGGACAGAGCCAAGAGACCCAGTACTTC. It codes for CASSYGQSQETQYF. Together with reference TRBV5-1 and TRBJ2-5, the CDR3 gives the full variable domain: KAGVTQTPRYLIKTRGQQVTLSCSPISGHRSVSWYQQTPGQGLQFLFEYFSETQRNKGNFPGRFSGRQFSNSRSEMNVSTLELGDSALYLCASSYGQSQETQYFGPGTRLLVL.

The J gene is TRBJ1-1, the V gene TRBV27; 7 bases line up with TRBD1. CDR3 size: 15 residues. From germline, CDR1 is MNHEY and CDR2 SMNVEV (reference sequence). V trimming: 4 bases; J trimming: 6 bases; junction bases outside the gene matches: 11. In nucleotides, the CDR3 is TGTGCCAGCAGTTCACCGACAGGGAGTAAGGCTGAAGCTTTCTTT. Translating gives CASSSPTGSKAEAFF.

The chain has TRBV25-1 and TRBJ2-2; tentative D call: TRBD2 (7 bases). Germline-derived CDR1 and CDR2 are MGHDK and SYGVNS. V gave up 3 bases and J gave up 3 bases, with 11 bases separating them. The length of the CDR3 is 15 residues. The CDR3 protein is CASSEGGQHTGELFF. The CDR3, as DNA: TGTGCCAGCAGTGAGGGGGGGCAGCACACCGGGGAGCTGTTTTTT.

The chain uses TRBV7-9 and TRBJ2-1; 8 bases align to TRBD2. Germline trimming cut 6 bases from V and 8 bases from J; bases unmatched to any gene: 9. CDR3 length: 14 residues. Per the germline V gene, CDR1 is SEHNR and CDR2 is FQNEAQ (reference sequence). Written as DNA, the CDR3 is TGTGCCAGCAGGACGAGCGGGGGTATCGATGAGCAGTTCTTC. Translated, it gives CASRTSGGIDEQFF.

The chain recombines TRBV6-5 with TRBJ1-6; no clear D gene. The germline V gene encodes CDR1 MNHEY and CDR2 SVGAGI. This CDR3 has 16 residues. V was trimmed by 2 bases and J by 0 bases, leaving 8 bases between them. As DNA, the CDR3 is TGTGCCAGCAGTTACCAGAGGAGCTCCTATAATTCACCCCTCCACTTT. Translation gives CASSYQRSSYNSPLHF.

This chain links TRBV6-1 with TRBJ2-1; the D is unclear. Germline CDR1 is MNHNS and CDR2 is SASEGT. V was pared by 3 bases and J by 10 bases, with 10 bases between. This CDR3 is built from 12 residues. In DNA form, the CDR3 reads TGTGCCAGCAGTGACCCCCCCGGGGAGCAGTTCTTC. Encoded protein: CASSDPPGEQFF.

V is TRBV10-1 and J is TRBJ2-3; tentatively, D is TRBD2 (6 bases). Per germline, CDR1 WNHNN and CDR2 SYGVQD (reference sequence). This CDR3 is built from 16 residues. Trimming shortened V by 6 bases and J by 6 bases, and 22 bases separated the two germline ends. The CDR3 spells CASSEPSIGGIDTQYF. The CDR3, as DNA: TGCGCCAGCAGCGAGCCGAGCATCGGGGGTATCGATACGCAGTATTTT.

The chain has TRBV6-5 and TRBJ2-1; no definite D call. CDR1 and CDR2 (germline): MNHEY, SVGAGI. Trimming left V 6 bases short and J 7 bases short, with 13 bases between. CDR3 length equals 13 residues. CDR3 sequence reads: CASSRAFQNEQFF. CDR3 sequence (DNA): TGTGCCAGCAGCCGAGCGTTCCAAAATGAGCAGTTCTTC.

The chain combines TRBV2 with TRBJ2-2, with 9 nucleotides matching TRBD1. The CDR3 contains 19 residues. V dropped 4 bases and J dropped 1; count of bases not matched to a gene: 13. Per the germline V gene, CDR1 is SNHLY and CDR2 is FYNNEI. Written as DNA, the CDR3 is TGTGCCAGCAGTGCTCTTATGACAGGGGGTCAGATGAACACCGGGGAGCTGTTTTTT. It codes for CASSALMTGGQMNTGELFF.

V is TRBV28 and J is TRBJ2-3, with a possible D match to TRBD2 (6 bases). Germline CDR1 reads MDHEN; CDR2 reads SYDVKM. Trimming removed 3 bases from V and 2 bases from J, with 9 bases in between. The CDR3 has 14 amino acids. The CDR3 spells CASSFAGTTDTQYF. The DNA of the CDR3 is TGTGCCAGCAGTTTCGCGGGGACCACAGATACGCAGTATTTT.

The count of this clone is one. The chain recombines TRBV7-8 with TRBJ1-4; TRBD1 agrees at 7 bases. V dropped 5 bases and J dropped 6; count of bases not matched to a gene: 6. The CDR3 covers 14 residues. CDR1 SGHVS and CDR2 FQNEAQ come from the germline V gene. The CDR3 loop is CASSPGQGDEKLFF. CDR3 in DNA: TGTGCCAGCAGCCCGGGGCAGGGGGATGAAAAACTGTTTTTT.

The chain couples TRBV28 to TRBJ1-2; D gene ambiguous. The germline V gene has CDR1 MDHEN and CDR2 SYDVKM. CDR3 length: 12 residues. V lost 1 base and J 4 bases, leaving 4 bases between the germline ends. This CDR3 is CASSLFVYGYTF. The CDR3 nucleotides read TGTGCCAGCAGTTTATTCGTCTATGGCTACACCTTC.

This chain uses TRBV10-1 with TRBJ2-1; 10 nucleotides match TRBD2. CDR3 length: 17 amino acids. The V and J ends lost 2 bases and 7 bases, in that order; junction bases with no gene match: 11. CDR1 and CDR2 (germline): WNHNN, SYGVQD (reference sequence). The CDR3 region is CASSEANLAGVLNEQFF. CDR3 coding DNA: TGCGCCAGCAGTGAGGCGAACCTAGCGGGAGTACTGAATGAGCAGTTCTTC.

The CDR3 loop reads CASSLQTGGNEKLFF. The CDR3 DNA follows: TGCGCCAGCAGCTTGCAGACAGGGGGTAATGAAAAACTGTTTTTT. The V gene is TRBV5-1, the J gene TRBJ1-4; TRBD1 matches 9 bases. CDR1 and CDR2 (germline): SGHRS, YFSETQ. With V trimmed by 1 base and J by 4 bases, 2 bases remained unmatched. The CDR3 is 15 residues long.

V usage is TRBV5-1 and J usage is TRBJ2-1; tentatively, D is TRBD2 (6 bases). With 4 bases removed from V and 0 bases from J, the gap between germline ends came to 11 bases. Germline assignment: CDR1 SGHRS and CDR2 YFSETQ. CDR3 length: 15 residues. The CDR3 DNA is TGCGCCAGCAGCGGTGCGGGGAGCTCCTACAATGAGCAGTTCTTC. Encoded protein: CASSGAGSSYNEQFF.

The V call is TRBV11-1, the J call TRBJ2-7, with TRBD1 matching over 9 bases. V was clipped by 4 bases and J by 6 bases; unmatched bases: 13. The germline CDR1 and CDR2 sequences are SGHAT and FQDESV (reference sequence). The CDR3 covers 16 residues. The CDR3 coding sequence is TGTGCCAGCAGCTCGTCACCTGGGGACAGGGTAGCCGAGCAGTACTTC. This codes for CASSSSPGDRVAEQYF.

The chain combines TRBV6-5 with TRBJ2-3; 10 nucleotides align to TRBD2. The germline CDR1 and CDR2 sequences are MNHEY and SVGAGI. The V and J ends lost 8 bases and 8 bases, in that order; junction bases with no gene match: 7. The CDR3 extends over 13 amino acids. CDR3 amino acids: CASYMVAGGTQYF. The CDR3 region has the DNA TGTGCCAGCTACATGGTAGCGGGGGGTACGCAGTATTTT.

The V call is TRBV19, the J call TRBJ1-5; no clear D. Germline V gene lookup returns CDR1 LNHDA and CDR2 SQIVND (reference sequence). Trimming took off 5 bases at V and 6 bases at J, with 14 bases between the two ends. The CDR3 covers 14 residues. The CDR3 loop reads CASSAWTGSQPQHF. DNA for the CDR3: TGTGCCAGTAGTGCCTGGACTGGTAGTCAGCCCCAGCATTTT.

This clone was recorded only once. The chain joins TRBV5-4 to TRBJ1-4; TRBD1 is a possible D gene (5 bases). Per germline, CDR1 SGHNT and CDR2 YYREEE (reference sequence). This CDR3 is built from 17 residues. V lost 4 bases and J lost 4, with 20 bases in between. CDR3: CASSVEHTGQDNEKLFF. The DNA for the CDR3 is TGTGCCAGCAGCGTAGAACATACAGGCCAAGATAATGAAAAACTGTTTTTT.